This T cell receptor (beta chain) was identified during a study of PD-1 blockade in classical Hodgkin lymphoma. On the study more broadly: Every 2 weeks, patients got 3 mg/kg intravenous nivolumab.

Trimming shortened V by 8 bases and J by 3 bases, and 14 bases separated the two germline ends. Germline V CDR1 and CDR2: LNHDA, SQIVND (reference sequence). The CDR3 extends over 13 amino acids. Remarks on this clone: The antigen remains unidentified.

This sample's time point: cycle 4 day 1 (C4D1), after 6 weeks of nivolumab. Each of the patients experienced relapse following autologous stem cell transplantation, and their brentuximab vedotin exposure differed. Overall study results and limits: Patients who initiated nivolumab within 1 year of ASCT were excluded. It was among complete responders that baseline diversity resembled that of newly diagnosed patients.

Data came from immunoSEQ multiplex PCR; TCRdb stores just in-frame clones and leaves some out. The sample contains more than 75,000 clones, approximately 94% of which appear only once. The chain couples TRBV19 to TRBJ2-7; D is unresolved. Source: peripheral blood mononuclear cells (PBMCs), taken before the fourth cycle of nivolumab. The sequence was collected from a human donor with classical Hodgkin lymphoma. CDR3 sequence (DNA): TGTGCCAGTGGGATGGACCGAGACTACGAGCAGTACTTC. Its translation is CASGMDRDYEQYF.